Listed below are T cell receptor beta chains from one sample, sequenced in a study of cytomegalovirus exposure and HLA in healthy donors. Assay used: immunoSEQ multiplex PCR; TCRdb lists only in-frame clones, some missing. The profile shows fewer than 250,000 clones, approximately 80% of them singletons. Sequencing used PBMCs. The receptors stem from a male donor in good health and CMV-seronegative. The CDR3 runs from the conserved cysteine through the conserved F or W. The D gene is left open where the match is weak. Clone sizes are given selectively: once, few, many, or a class where the clone is expanded.

V gene	clone size	CDR3 length	D gene	J gene	CDR3 DNA	CDR3 protein
TRBV28	NA	14	TRBD1	TRBJ1-5	TGTGCCAGCAGTTTAGGGGGACAGAATCAGCCCCAGCATTTT	CASSLGGQNQPQHF
TRBV4-2	few	15	NA	TRBJ1-3	TGTGCCAGCAGCCAAGGGGAGGGGGAAGGGAACACCATATATTTT	CASSQGEGEGNTIYF
TRBV10-3	NA	13	NA	TRBJ1-2	TGTGCCATCAGTGAGGCAGGTCCTTGGGGCTACACCTTC	CAISEAGPWGYTF
TRBV6-6	NA	13	TRBD1	TRBJ1-3	TGTGCCAGCAGTCAGACAGGGGGAAACACCATATATTTT	CASSQTGGNTIYF
TRBV2	few	14	NA	TRBJ1-1	TGTGCCAGCAGCATAGACAGGCTGAACACTGAAGCTTTCTTT	CASSIDRLNTEAFF
TRBV5-1	NA	16	NA	TRBJ2-1	TGCGCCAGCAGCTTGGAGCTACAGGCGAGCTACAATGAGCAGTTCTTC	CASSLELQASYNEQFF
TRBV5-1	NA	18	TRBD2	TRBJ2-7	TGCGCCAGCAGCTTGGTGCTTGGGGGACTAGCGGGAGTCGGCGAGCAGTACTTC	CASSLVLGGLAGVGEQYF
TRBV9	once	16	NA	TRBJ2-5	TGTGCCAGCAGCGTCTTCCAAGGACAGAGCCAAGAGACCCAGTACTTC	CASSVFQGQSQETQYF
TRBV5-6	NA	16	TRBD1	TRBJ1-4	TGTGCCAGCAGCCTACTGACAGGGGCTACTAATGAAAAACTGTTTTTT	CASSLLTGATNEKLFF
TRBV18	NA	15	TRBD1	TRBJ1-1	TGTGCCAGCTCACCACCCGGGACAGGGAACACTGAAGCTTTCTTT	CASSPPGTGNTEAFF
TRBV4-1	NA	20	TRBD1	TRBJ1-5	TGCGCCAGCAGCCCCCGAGAAAGGACAGGGTCAATGGATAGCAATCAGCCCCAGCATTTT	CASSPRERTGSMDSNQPQHF
TRBV29-1	NA	14	NA	TRBJ1-5	TGCAGCGTTGCATCCCATGAGGGCAATCAGCCCCAGCATTTT	CSVASHEGNQPQHF
TRBV4-1	once	14	TRBD1	TRBJ2-5	TGCGCCAGCAGGCCGACAGGGGGCGAAGAGACCCAGTACTTC	CASRPTGGEETQYF
TRBV7-9	NA	13	NA	TRBJ1-1	TGTGCCAGCAGCTTGGTCGGCCAGGCTGAAGCTTTCTTT	CASSLVGQAEAFF
TRBV11-1	NA	15	TRBD2	TRBJ2-2	TGTGCCAGTAAGAGCGGGAGGGCCACTTCCGGGGAGCTGTTTTTT	CASKSGRATSGELFF
TRBV25-1	once	15	NA	TRBJ2-6	TGTGCCAGCAGTCCCCCTTGGGCAGGGGCCAACGTCCTGACTTTC	CASSPPWAGANVLTF
TRBV6-1	NA	15	NA	TRBJ2-3	TGTGCCAGCAGTGAGAGGCAGTTTTCCACAGATACGCAGTATTTT	CASSERQFSTDTQYF
TRBV2	NA	16	NA	TRBJ1-5	TGTGCCAGCACCCCGAGGGGAGGCCCTAGCAATCAGCCCCAGCATTTT	CASTPRGGPSNQPQHF
TRBV30	once	12	NA	TRBJ2-3	TGTGCCTGGAGTTTGACTGCAGATACGCAGTATTTT	CAWSLTADTQYF
TRBV6-1	few	13	NA	TRBJ1-1	TGTGCCAGCAGCCGCACAGGGAACACTGAAGCTTTCTTT	CASSRTGNTEAFF
TRBV2	NA	14	TRBD1	TRBJ2-7	TGTGCCAGCATGACCGACAGGGTAGGCTACGAGCAGTACTTC	CASMTDRVGYEQYF
TRBV7-8	NA	14	NA	TRBJ1-2	TGTGCCAGCAGCGCCACCGGGACAAGTCTGGGCTACACCTTC	CASSATGTSLGYTF
TRBV4-1	NA	14	TRBD1	TRBJ1-1	TGCGCCCGCAGCCAAGGACAGGGGAACACTGAAGCTTTCTTT	CARSQGQGNTEAFF
TRBV5-1	NA	13	NA	TRBJ2-3	TGCGCCAGCAGTGCGGGGCGCACAGATACGCAGTATTTT	CASSAGRTDTQYF
TRBV2	once	15	TRBD1	TRBJ2-7	TGTGCCAGCAGCCCTGGCCCTAGCGACAGGGGCGAGCAGTACTTC	CASSPGPSDRGEQYF
TRBV30	NA	17	TRBD1	TRBJ1-3	TGTGCCTGGAGTTGGCCCTATCGACAGGGCTCTGGAAACACCATATATTTT	CAWSWPYRQGSGNTIYF
TRBV6-6	NA	13	NA	TRBJ1-1	TGTGCCAGCAGTTACTCGCGGGGGACGGAAGCTTTCTTT	CASSYSRGTEAFF